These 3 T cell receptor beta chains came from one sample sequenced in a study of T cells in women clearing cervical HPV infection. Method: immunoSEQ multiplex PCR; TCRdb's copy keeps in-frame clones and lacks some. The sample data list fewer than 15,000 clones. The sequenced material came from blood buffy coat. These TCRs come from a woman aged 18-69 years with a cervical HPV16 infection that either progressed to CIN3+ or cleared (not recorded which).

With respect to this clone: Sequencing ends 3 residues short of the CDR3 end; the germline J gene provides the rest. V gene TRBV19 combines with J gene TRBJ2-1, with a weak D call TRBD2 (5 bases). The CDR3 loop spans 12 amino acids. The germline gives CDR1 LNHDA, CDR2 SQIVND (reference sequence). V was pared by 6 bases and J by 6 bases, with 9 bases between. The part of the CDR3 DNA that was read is TGTGCCAGTAGCGCACTAGTCAATGAG. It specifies CASSALVNE. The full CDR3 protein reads CASSALVNEQFF.

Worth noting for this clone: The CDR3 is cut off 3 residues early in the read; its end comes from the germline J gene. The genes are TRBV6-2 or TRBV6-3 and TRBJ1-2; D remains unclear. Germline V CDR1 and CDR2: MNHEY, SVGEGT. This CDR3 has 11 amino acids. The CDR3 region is CASSIAYDYTF. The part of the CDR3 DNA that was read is TGTGCCAGCAGTATCGCCTACGAC.

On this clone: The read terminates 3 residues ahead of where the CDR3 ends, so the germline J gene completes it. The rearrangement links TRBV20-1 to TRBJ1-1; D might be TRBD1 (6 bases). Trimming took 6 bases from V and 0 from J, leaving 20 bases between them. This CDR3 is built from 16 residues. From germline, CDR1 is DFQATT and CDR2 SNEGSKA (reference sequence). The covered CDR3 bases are TGCAGTGCCCCTCTATCGGGGGGCGAAATGAACACTGAA. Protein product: CSAPLSGGEMNTE. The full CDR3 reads CSAPLSGGEMNTEAFF.